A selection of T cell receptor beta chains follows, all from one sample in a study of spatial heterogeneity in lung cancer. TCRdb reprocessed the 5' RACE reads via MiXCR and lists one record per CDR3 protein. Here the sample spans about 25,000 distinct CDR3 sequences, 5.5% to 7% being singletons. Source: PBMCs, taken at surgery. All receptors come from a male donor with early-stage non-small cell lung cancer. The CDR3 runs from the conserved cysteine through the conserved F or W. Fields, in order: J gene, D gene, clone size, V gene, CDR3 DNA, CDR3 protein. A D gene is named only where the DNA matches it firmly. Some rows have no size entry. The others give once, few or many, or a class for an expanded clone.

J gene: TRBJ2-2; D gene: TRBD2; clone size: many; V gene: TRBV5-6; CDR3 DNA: TGTGCCAGCAGCCTTCCGGGACTAGCGGGGCCGAACACCGGGGAGCTGTTTTTT; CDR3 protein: CASSLPGLAGPNTGELFF
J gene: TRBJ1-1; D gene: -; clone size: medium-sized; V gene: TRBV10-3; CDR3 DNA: TGTGCCATCAGTGAAAGGAGTGCTATGAACACTGAAGCTTTCTTT; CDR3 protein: CAISERSAMNTEAFF
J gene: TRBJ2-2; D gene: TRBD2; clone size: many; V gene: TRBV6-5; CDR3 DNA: TGTGCCGCCCGAGCGGGGCTCGGGGAGCTGTTTTTT; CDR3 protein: CAARAGLGELFF
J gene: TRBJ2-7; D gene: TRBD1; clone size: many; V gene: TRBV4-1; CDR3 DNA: TGCGCCAGCAGCCCGACCGGGACAGGGACCTACGAGCAGTACTTC; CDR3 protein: CASSPTGTGTYEQYF
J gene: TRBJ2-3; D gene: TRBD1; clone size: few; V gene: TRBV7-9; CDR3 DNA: TGTGCCAGCAGCGAGGACAGGGCCACGCAGTATTTT; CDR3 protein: CASSEDRATQYF
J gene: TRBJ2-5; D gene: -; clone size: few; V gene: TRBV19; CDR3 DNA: TGTGCCAGTAGTATAGATCACGCTAGCCCGCAAGAGACCCAGTACTTC; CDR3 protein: CASSIDHASPQETQYF
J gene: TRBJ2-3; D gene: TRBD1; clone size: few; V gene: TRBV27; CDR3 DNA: TGTGCCAGCAGTTTCCGACAGGGGGCCAGATTGCTCACAGATACGCAGTATTTT; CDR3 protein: CASSFRQGARLLTDTQYF
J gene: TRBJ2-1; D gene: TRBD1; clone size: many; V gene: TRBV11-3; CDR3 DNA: TGTGCCAGCAGCCCCGGACAGGGAACCTACAATGAGCAGTTCTTC; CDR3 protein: CASSPGQGTYNEQFF
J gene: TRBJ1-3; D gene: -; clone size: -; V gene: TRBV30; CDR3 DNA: TGTGCCTGGAGCCCCTTTTCCGGAAACACCATATATTTT; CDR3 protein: CAWSPFSGNTIYF
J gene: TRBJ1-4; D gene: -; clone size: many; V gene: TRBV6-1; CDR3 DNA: TGTGCCAGCAGGGGATTTTGGGTGAATGAAAAACTGTTTTTT; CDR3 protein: CASRGFWVNEKLFF
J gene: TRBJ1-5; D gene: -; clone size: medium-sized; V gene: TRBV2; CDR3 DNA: TGTGCCAGCAGCCGGGACGTTAATCAGCCCCAGCATTTT; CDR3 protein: CASSRDVNQPQHF
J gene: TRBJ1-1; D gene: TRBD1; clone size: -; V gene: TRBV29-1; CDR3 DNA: TGCAGCGCTAAAAGGACAGGGGGCGAGGCTTTCTTT; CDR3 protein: CSAKRTGGEAFF
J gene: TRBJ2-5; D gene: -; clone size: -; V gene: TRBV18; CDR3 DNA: TGTGTCAGCTCACCACTCGTGGGACTCCAAGAGACCCAGTACTTC; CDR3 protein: CVSSPLVGLQETQYF
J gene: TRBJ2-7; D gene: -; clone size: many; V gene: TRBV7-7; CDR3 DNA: TGTGCCAGCAGCTTACCGGGAGCAACCGAGCAGTACTTC; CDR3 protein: CASSLPGATEQYF
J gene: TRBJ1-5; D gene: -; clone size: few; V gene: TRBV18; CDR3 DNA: TGTGCCAGCTCCGCTTCGATGGACAGTAATCAGCCCCAGCATTTT; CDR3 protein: CASSASMDSNQPQHF
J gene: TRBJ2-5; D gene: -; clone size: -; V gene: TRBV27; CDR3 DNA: TGTGCCAGCAGCAGGTGGGGTCAAGAGACCCAGTACTTC; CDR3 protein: CASSRWGQETQYF
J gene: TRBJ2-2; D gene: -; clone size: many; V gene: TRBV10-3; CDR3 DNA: TGTGCCATCAGGACAGACGCGAACACCGGGGAGCTGTTTTTT; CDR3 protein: CAIRTDANTGELFF
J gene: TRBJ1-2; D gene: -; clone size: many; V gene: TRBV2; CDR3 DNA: TGTGCCAGCGGGAAGGAGGGAGGAGGCTACACCTTC; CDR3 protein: CASGKEGGGYTF
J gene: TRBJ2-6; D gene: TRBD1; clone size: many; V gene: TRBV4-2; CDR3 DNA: TGTGCCAGCAGCCAAGCCACCGCCGGACAGGGGGCCGGGGCCAACGTCCTGACTTTC; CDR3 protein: CASSQATAGQGAGANVLTF
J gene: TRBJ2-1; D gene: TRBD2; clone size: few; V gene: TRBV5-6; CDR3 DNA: TGTGCCAGCAGCGAGGTTACTAGCGGGAGGAGCGATGAGCAGTTCTTC; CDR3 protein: CASSEVTSGRSDEQFF
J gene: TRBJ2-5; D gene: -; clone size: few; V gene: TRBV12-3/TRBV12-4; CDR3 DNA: TGTGCCAGCAGCCCCAGGGACACCCAAGAGACCCAGTACTTC; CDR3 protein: CASSPRDTQETQYF
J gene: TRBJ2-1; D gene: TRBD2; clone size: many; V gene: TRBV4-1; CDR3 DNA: TGCGCCAGCAGCCAAGATAGACCCTTAGCGGGAGCTTACAATGAGCAGTTCTTC; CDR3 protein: CASSQDRPLAGAYNEQFF
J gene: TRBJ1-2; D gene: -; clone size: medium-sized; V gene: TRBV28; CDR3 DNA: TGTGCCTCCAGCGGCAGGGCCAACTATGGCTACACCTTC; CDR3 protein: CASSGRANYGYTF
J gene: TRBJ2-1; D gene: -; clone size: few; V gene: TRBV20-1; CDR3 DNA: TGCAGTGCTAGAGATCCCCGGGGTGGGCACAATGAGCAGTTCTTC; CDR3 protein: CSARDPRGGHNEQFF
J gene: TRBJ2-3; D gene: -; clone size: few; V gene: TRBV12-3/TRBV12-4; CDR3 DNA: TGTGCCAGCGGGGGAGTAACAGGGAAAGATACGCAGTATTTT; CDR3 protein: CASGGVTGKDTQYF
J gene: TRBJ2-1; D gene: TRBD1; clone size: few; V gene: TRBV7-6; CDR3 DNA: TGTGCCAGCAGCTTAAGCAGGGGGTACAATGAGCAGTTCTTC; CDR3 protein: CASSLSRGYNEQFF
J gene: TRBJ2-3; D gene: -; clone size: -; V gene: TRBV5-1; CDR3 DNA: TGCGCCAGCAGCTACCAGCCTGGGGCATCCCCAGATACGCAGTATTTT; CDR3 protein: CASSYQPGASPDTQYF
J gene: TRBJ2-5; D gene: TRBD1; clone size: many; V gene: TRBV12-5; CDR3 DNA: TGTGCTAGTGCCCCAGGACAGGTGGATCAAGAGACCCAGTACTTC; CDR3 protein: CASAPGQVDQETQYF
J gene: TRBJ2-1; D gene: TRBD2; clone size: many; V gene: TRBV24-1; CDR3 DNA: TGTGCCACCGGAGCGGGGTCCTCCTACAATGAGCAGTTCTTC; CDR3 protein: CATGAGSSYNEQFF
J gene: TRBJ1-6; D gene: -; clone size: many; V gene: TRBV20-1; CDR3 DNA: TGCAGTGTCTTAAGACAGGACGACAATTCACCCCTCCACTTT; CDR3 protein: CSVLRQDDNSPLHF
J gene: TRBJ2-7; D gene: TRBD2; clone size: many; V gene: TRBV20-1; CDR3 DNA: TGCAGTGCTCCTTTTAGCGGGAGCTCCTACGAGCAGTACTTC; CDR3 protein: CSAPFSGSSYEQYF
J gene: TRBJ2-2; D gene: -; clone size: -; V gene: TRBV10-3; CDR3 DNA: TGTGCCATCAGTGCACAAAACACCGGGGAGCTGTTTTTT; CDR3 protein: CAISAQNTGELFF
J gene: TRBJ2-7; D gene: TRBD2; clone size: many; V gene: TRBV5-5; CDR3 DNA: TGTGCCAGCAGCTTGGCTTCTAGCGGGCTCTCCTACGAGCAGTACTTC; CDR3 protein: CASSLASSGLSYEQYF
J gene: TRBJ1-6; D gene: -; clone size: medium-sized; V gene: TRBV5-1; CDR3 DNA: TGCGCCAGCAGCTTGGAGGCGTCAGATATGGGGTCACCCCTCCACTTT; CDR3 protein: CASSLEASDMGSPLHF
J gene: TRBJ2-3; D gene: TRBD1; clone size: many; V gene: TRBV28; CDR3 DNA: TGTGCCAGCTTGGGGGGACAGGGGGCCACAGATACGCAGTATTTT; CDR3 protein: CASLGGQGATDTQYF
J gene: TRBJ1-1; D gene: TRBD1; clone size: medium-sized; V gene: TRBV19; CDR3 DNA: TGTGCCAGTAAAATGGGACAGGGTAACACTGAAGCTTTCTTT; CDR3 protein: CASKMGQGNTEAFF
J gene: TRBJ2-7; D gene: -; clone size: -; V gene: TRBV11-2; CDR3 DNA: TGTGCCAGCAGCCTAACCCCCTACGAGCAGTACTTC; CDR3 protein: CASSLTPYEQYF
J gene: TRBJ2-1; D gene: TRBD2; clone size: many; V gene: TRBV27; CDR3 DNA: TGTGCCAGCAGTTGGGGGACTAGCGGGAGCCATGAGCAGTTCTTC; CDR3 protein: CASSWGTSGSHEQFF
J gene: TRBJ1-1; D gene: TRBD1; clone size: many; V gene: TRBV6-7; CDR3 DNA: TGTGCCAGCAGCTCCGGGACAGGTCTCATGAACACTGAAGCTTTCTTT; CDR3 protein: CASSSGTGLMNTEAFF
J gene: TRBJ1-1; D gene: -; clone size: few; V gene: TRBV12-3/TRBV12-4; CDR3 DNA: TGTGCCAGCAGTTTGGATCGCAGGGCCTCCACCCCAAACACTGAAGCTTTCTTT; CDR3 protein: CASSLDRRASTPNTEAFF
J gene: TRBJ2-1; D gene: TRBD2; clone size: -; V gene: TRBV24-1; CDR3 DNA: TGTGCCACCAGTGATTTGTGGGGGGGTGACAATGAGCAGTTCTTC; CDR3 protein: CATSDLWGGDNEQFF
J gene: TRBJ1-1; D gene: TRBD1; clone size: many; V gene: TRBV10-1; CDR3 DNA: TGCGCCAGCAGTGTGGCACGGCAGGGGGCTGAAGCTTTCTTT; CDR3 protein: CASSVARQGAEAFF
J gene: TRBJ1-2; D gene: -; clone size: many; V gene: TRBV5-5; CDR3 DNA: TGTGCCAGCAGCCCTCTGACAGTTGAGTATGGCTACACCTTC; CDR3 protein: CASSPLTVEYGYTF
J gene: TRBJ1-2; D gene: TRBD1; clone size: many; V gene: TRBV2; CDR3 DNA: TGTGCCAGCAGCGTGACAGGGGGCTATGGCTACACCTTC; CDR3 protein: CASSVTGGYGYTF
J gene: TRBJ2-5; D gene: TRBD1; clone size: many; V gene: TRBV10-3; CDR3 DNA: TGTGCCATCAGCGGGGGTACCGGGACAGGGGGCGCCGGGGAGACCCAGTACTTC; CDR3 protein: CAISGGTGTGGAGETQYF
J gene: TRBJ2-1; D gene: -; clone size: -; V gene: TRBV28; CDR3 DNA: TGTGCCAGCAGTTTAGAGCCCACTTACAATGAGCAGTTCTTC; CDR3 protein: CASSLEPTYNEQFF
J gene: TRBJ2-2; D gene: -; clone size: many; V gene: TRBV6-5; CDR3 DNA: TGTGCAATAAGACGGTCCCTGAACACCGGGGAGCTGTTTTTT; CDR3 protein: CAIRRSLNTGELFF
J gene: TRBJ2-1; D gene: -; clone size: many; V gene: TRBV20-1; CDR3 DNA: TGCAGTGCTAGAGATCTTCAGACCTACAATGAGCAGTTCTTC; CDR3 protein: CSARDLQTYNEQFF
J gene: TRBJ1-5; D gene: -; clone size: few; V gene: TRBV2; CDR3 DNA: TGTGCCAGCACAGTGGTAGGGGGCAATCAGCCCCAGCATTTT; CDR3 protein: CASTVVGGNQPQHF
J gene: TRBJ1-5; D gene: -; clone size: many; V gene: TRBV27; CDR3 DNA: TGTGCCAGCAGTGTAAACAATCAGCCCCAGCATTTT; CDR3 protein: CASSVNNQPQHF
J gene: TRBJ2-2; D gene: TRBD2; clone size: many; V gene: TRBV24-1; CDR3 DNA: TGTGCCACCAGTGCCCCGAGCGGGGGGATGTCCGGGGAGCTGTTTTTT; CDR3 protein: CATSAPSGGMSGELFF
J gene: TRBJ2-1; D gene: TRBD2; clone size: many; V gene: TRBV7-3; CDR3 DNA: TGTGCCAGCAGCCATGGCTTGCTAGCGGGAGGCGGTGAGCAGTTCTTC; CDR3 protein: CASSHGLLAGGGEQFF
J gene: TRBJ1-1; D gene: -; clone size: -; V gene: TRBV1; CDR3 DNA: TGCACCAGCAGCCACAACAGGGGGCATGTTGAAGCTTTCTTT; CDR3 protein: CTSSHNRGHVEAFF
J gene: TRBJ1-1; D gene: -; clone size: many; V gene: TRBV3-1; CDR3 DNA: TGTGCCAGCAGCCAAGTAATAGGGGGACCGGCTTTCTTT; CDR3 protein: CASSQVIGGPAFF
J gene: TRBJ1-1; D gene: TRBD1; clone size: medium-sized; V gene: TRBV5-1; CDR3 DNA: TGCGCCAGCAGTCCCTCGGGACAGCCGAACACTGAAGCTTTCTTT; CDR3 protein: CASSPSGQPNTEAFF
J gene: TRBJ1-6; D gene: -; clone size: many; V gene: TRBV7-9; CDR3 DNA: TGTGCCAGCAGTCTAGGAGGGGCCTATAATTCACCCCTCCACTTT; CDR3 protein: CASSLGGAYNSPLHF
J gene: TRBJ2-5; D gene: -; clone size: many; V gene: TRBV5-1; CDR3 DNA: TGCGCCAGCACCCCAAAGGGACCGCAAGAGACCCAGTACTTC; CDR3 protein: CASTPKGPQETQYF
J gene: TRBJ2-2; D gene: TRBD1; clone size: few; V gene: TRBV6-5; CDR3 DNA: TGTGCCAGCAGTTACTCCGGGACAGGGATATTGAGCGGGGAGCTGTTTTTT; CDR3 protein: CASSYSGTGILSGELFF
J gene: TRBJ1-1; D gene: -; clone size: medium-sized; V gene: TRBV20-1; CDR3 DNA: TGCAGTGCCGAGCTCGGACAGACTGAAGCTTTCTTT; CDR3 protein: CSAELGQTEAFF
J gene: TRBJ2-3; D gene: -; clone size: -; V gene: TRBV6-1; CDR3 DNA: TGTGCCGGCAGCTTGACAGGAGGGACAGATACGCAGTATTTT; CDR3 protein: CAGSLTGGTDTQYF